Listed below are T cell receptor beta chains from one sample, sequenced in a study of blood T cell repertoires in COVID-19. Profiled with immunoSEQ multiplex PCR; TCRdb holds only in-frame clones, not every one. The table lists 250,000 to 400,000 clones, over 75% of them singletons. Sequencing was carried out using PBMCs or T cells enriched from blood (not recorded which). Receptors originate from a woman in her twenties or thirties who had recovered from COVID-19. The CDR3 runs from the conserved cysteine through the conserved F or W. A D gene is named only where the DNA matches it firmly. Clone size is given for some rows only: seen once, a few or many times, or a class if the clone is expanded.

CDR3nt: TGCGCCAGCAGCTTGGACAGGCAGGATTCACCCCTCCACTTT
CDR3aa: CASSLDRQDSPLHF
d_gene: -
v_gene: TRBV5-1
j_gene: TRBJ1-6
abundance: -

CDR3nt: TGTGCCTGGAATACAGGGATGGCTGAAGCTTTCTTT
CDR3aa: CAWNTGMAEAFF
d_gene: -
v_gene: TRBV30
j_gene: TRBJ1-1
abundance: -

CDR3nt: TGTGCCAGCAGCCACCTGGGGTCGGCACAGGGTGCACGCGGGTATGAGCAGTTCTTC
CDR3aa: CASSHLGSAQGARGYEQFF
d_gene: -
v_gene: TRBV7-2
j_gene: TRBJ2-1
abundance: once

CDR3nt: TGTGCCACCAGTGACGGGAAGGGCTACACCTTC
CDR3aa: CATSDGKGYTF
d_gene: -
v_gene: TRBV24-1
j_gene: TRBJ1-2
abundance: -

CDR3nt: TGTGCCAGCAGTTACCAGGCTTATAATTCACCCCTCCACTTT
CDR3aa: CASSYQAYNSPLHF
d_gene: -
v_gene: TRBV6-5
j_gene: TRBJ1-6
abundance: -

CDR3nt: TGCGCCAGCAGCTTGACTAGCGGGGATGAGACCCAGTACTTC
CDR3aa: CASSLTSGDETQYF
d_gene: TRBD2
v_gene: TRBV5-1
j_gene: TRBJ2-5
abundance: -

CDR3nt: TGTGCCAGCTCGGATGGAGGGACAGGGGGCTACGAGCAGTACTTC
CDR3aa: CASSDGGTGGYEQYF
d_gene: TRBD1
v_gene: TRBV18
j_gene: TRBJ2-7
abundance: -

CDR3nt: TGTGCCAGCAGTTCTACCGGGACTTACTACGAGCAGTACTTC
CDR3aa: CASSSTGTYYEQYF
d_gene: -
v_gene: TRBV6-5
j_gene: TRBJ2-7
abundance: once

CDR3nt: TGTGCCAGCACGGGGGGTCCTTATAGCAATCAGCCCCAGCATTTT
CDR3aa: CASTGGPYSNQPQHF
d_gene: -
v_gene: TRBV28
j_gene: TRBJ1-5
abundance: -

CDR3nt: TGTGCCAGCAGCTTAGACGGCGGTAACTATGGCTACACCTTC
CDR3aa: CASSLDGGNYGYTF
d_gene: -
v_gene: TRBV7-6
j_gene: TRBJ1-2
abundance: -

CDR3nt: TGTGCCAGCAGTTTACAGGGAACTGAAGCTTTCTTT
CDR3aa: CASSLQGTEAFF
d_gene: -
v_gene: TRBV28
j_gene: TRBJ1-1
abundance: -

CDR3nt: TGTGCCAGCAGCTTAAGGGGCGGAAGCAATCAGCCCCAGCATTTT
CDR3aa: CASSLRGGSNQPQHF
d_gene: -
v_gene: TRBV7-2
j_gene: TRBJ1-5
abundance: -

CDR3nt: TGTGCCACTCACAGGGGGAAGAATTCACCCCTCCACTTT
CDR3aa: CATHRGKNSPLHF
d_gene: TRBD1
v_gene: TRBV6-5
j_gene: TRBJ1-6
abundance: -

CDR3nt: TGCGCCAGCAGCTTCCAGGGGTGGGGAAACACTGAAGCTTTCTTT
CDR3aa: CASSFQGWGNTEAFF
d_gene: -
v_gene: TRBV5-1
j_gene: TRBJ1-1
abundance: -

CDR3nt: TGTGCCAGCAGTTACCGTTCAGGGGGCGGGTATGGCTACACCTTC
CDR3aa: CASSYRSGGGYGYTF
d_gene: TRBD1
v_gene: TRBV6-5
j_gene: TRBJ1-2
abundance: -

CDR3nt: TGTGCCAGCAGTGGATGGACAGGGGTCGAGCAGTACTTC
CDR3aa: CASSGWTGVEQYF
d_gene: TRBD1
v_gene: TRBV2
j_gene: TRBJ2-7
abundance: -

CDR3nt: TGTGCCAGCAGATGGACAAACACCGGGGAGCTGTTTTTT
CDR3aa: CASRWTNTGELFF
d_gene: -
v_gene: TRBV6-5
j_gene: TRBJ2-2
abundance: -

CDR3nt: TGTGCCAGCAGCTTGGTCGGTGAGCAGTACTTC
CDR3aa: CASSLVGEQYF
d_gene: -
v_gene: TRBV5-6
j_gene: TRBJ2-7
abundance: -

CDR3nt: TGTGCCAGCAGTGACCAGAGCGACACCTTC
CDR3aa: CASSDQSDTF
d_gene: -
v_gene: TRBV2
j_gene: TRBJ1-2
abundance: few

CDR3nt: TGTGCCAGCAGCCAGGGACTGGACATACACAATGAGCAGTTCTTC
CDR3aa: CASSQGLDIHNEQFF
d_gene: -
v_gene: TRBV14
j_gene: TRBJ2-1
abundance: few

CDR3nt: TGTGCCAGCAGCGCCTGGGGAAGACAGGGGGCGCGGGAAGCTTTCTTT
CDR3aa: CASSAWGRQGAREAFF
d_gene: TRBD1
v_gene: TRBV7-9
j_gene: TRBJ1-1
abundance: -

CDR3nt: TGTGCCTGGAGATTGGGGCCAGATACGCAGTATTTT
CDR3aa: CAWRLGPDTQYF
d_gene: -
v_gene: TRBV30
j_gene: TRBJ2-3
abundance: -

CDR3nt: TGTGCCATCAGCAGGTCGGGACAGGGAGAAGGCGAGCAGTACTTC
CDR3aa: CAISRSGQGEGEQYF
d_gene: TRBD1
v_gene: TRBV10-3
j_gene: TRBJ2-7
abundance: once

CDR3nt: TGTGCCAGCAGCTCACAGGGCGCCCCTTCTTCGCCCCAGCATTTT
CDR3aa: CASSSQGAPSSPQHF
d_gene: -
v_gene: TRBV7-2
j_gene: TRBJ1-5
abundance: -

CDR3nt: TGTGCCTGGGGCTTCGAAGATCTAGCTGGAAACACCATATATTTT
CDR3aa: CAWGFEDLAGNTIYF
d_gene: -
v_gene: TRBV30
j_gene: TRBJ1-3
abundance: -

CDR3nt: TGCAGCGTTGGCGAGACAATCACCTACAATGAGCAGTTCTTC
CDR3aa: CSVGETITYNEQFF
d_gene: -
v_gene: TRBV29-1
j_gene: TRBJ2-1
abundance: -

CDR3nt: TGTGCCAGCAGTGAAGCCAGGGGGGCGAACACCGGGGAGCTGTTTTTT
CDR3aa: CASSEARGANTGELFF
d_gene: -
v_gene: TRBV6-1
j_gene: TRBJ2-2
abundance: few

CDR3nt: TGTGCCACCAGCAGAGATGGGGGCGGCAGGGTGCCGCCGATCCACAATCAGCCCCAGCATTTT
CDR3aa: CATSRDGGGRVPPIHNQPQHF
d_gene: -
v_gene: TRBV15
j_gene: TRBJ1-5
abundance: -

CDR3nt: TGTGCCAGCAGTTTTCTCCATATTGGCATACCGGGAAATGGTGAGCAGTTCTTC
CDR3aa: CASSFLHIGIPGNGEQFF
d_gene: -
v_gene: TRBV27
j_gene: TRBJ2-1
abundance: -

CDR3nt: TGTGCCAGCAGTTATTACGGGACATCTGGGGGAGAGACCCAGTACTTC
CDR3aa: CASSYYGTSGGETQYF
d_gene: -
v_gene: TRBV6-6
j_gene: TRBJ2-5
abundance: -

CDR3nt: TGTGCCACCAGTGATCCCGATAGCGGCGCTTATACGCAGTATTTT
CDR3aa: CATSDPDSGAYTQYF
d_gene: -
v_gene: TRBV24-1
j_gene: TRBJ2-3
abundance: -

CDR3nt: TGTGCCAGCAGCGTAGAAGCGCGATCTCCATGGGAGACCCAGTACTTC
CDR3aa: CASSVEARSPWETQYF
d_gene: -
v_gene: TRBV9
j_gene: TRBJ2-5
abundance: -

CDR3nt: TGTGCCAGCAGCTTAGGTCCGACAGGCTATGGCTACACCTTC
CDR3aa: CASSLGPTGYGYTF
d_gene: -
v_gene: TRBV7-3
j_gene: TRBJ1-2
abundance: -

CDR3nt: TGCGCCAGCAGCTTGGGCAGGACAGGGAATTCACCCCTCCACTTT
CDR3aa: CASSLGRTGNSPLHF
d_gene: TRBD1
v_gene: TRBV5-1
j_gene: TRBJ1-6
abundance: -

CDR3nt: TGTGCCAGCAGTGAAGGCACTGGTTTTATCTACGAGCAGTACTTC
CDR3aa: CASSEGTGFIYEQYF
d_gene: -
v_gene: TRBV6-1
j_gene: TRBJ2-7
abundance: -

CDR3nt: TGTGCCAGCATCATGGGGGGGCTTGGAAACACCATATATTTT
CDR3aa: CASIMGGLGNTIYF
d_gene: -
v_gene: TRBV28
j_gene: TRBJ1-3
abundance: few

CDR3nt: TGTGCCAGCAGCCCCTCTAGGGGGGGCCCGGGCACCGGGGAGCTGTTTTTT
CDR3aa: CASSPSRGGPGTGELFF
d_gene: -
v_gene: TRBV5-4
j_gene: TRBJ2-2
abundance: -

CDR3nt: TGTGCCAGCTCACGGGACAGGCGGAACACTGAAGCTTTCTTT
CDR3aa: CASSRDRRNTEAFF
d_gene: TRBD1
v_gene: TRBV18
j_gene: TRBJ1-1
abundance: -

CDR3nt: TGTGCCAGCAGTGTGGCTCGGGGGGTATCATGGGCCTCTTACGAGCAGTACTTC
CDR3aa: CASSVARGVSWASYEQYF
d_gene: TRBD2
v_gene: TRBV6-2/TRBV6-3
j_gene: TRBJ2-7
abundance: -

CDR3nt: TGTGCCAGCAGCCAAGAGGGCTGGGGAGCAAGGCAGCCCCAGCATTTT
CDR3aa: CASSQEGWGARQPQHF
d_gene: -
v_gene: TRBV3-1/TRBV3-2
j_gene: TRBJ1-5
abundance: -

CDR3nt: TGCGCCAGCAGCCCGGGGGTGGTGGGGAACACTGAAGCTTTCTTT
CDR3aa: CASSPGVVGNTEAFF
d_gene: -
v_gene: TRBV5-1
j_gene: TRBJ1-1
abundance: -

CDR3nt: TGTGCCAGTAGCCCAGGGTTTTCCTACGAGCAGTACTTC
CDR3aa: CASSPGFSYEQYF
d_gene: -
v_gene: TRBV19
j_gene: TRBJ2-7
abundance: -

CDR3nt: TGTGCCAGCAGTTCACCACTCTATGGCTACACCTTC
CDR3aa: CASSSPLYGYTF
d_gene: -
v_gene: TRBV6-5
j_gene: TRBJ1-2
abundance: once

CDR3nt: TGTGCCAGCAGCCTCTACGGACAGGGTAAATCACCCCTCCACTTT
CDR3aa: CASSLYGQGKSPLHF
d_gene: TRBD1
v_gene: TRBV3-1/TRBV3-2
j_gene: TRBJ1-6
abundance: -

CDR3nt: TGTGCCAGCAGCCACCAGAGGCAGACTGGAAACACCATATATTTT
CDR3aa: CASSHQRQTGNTIYF
d_gene: -
v_gene: TRBV3-1/TRBV3-2
j_gene: TRBJ1-3
abundance: -

CDR3nt: TGTGCCAGCAGCGTAGCTAGCAGAGGAGGGACTGAAGCTTTCTTT
CDR3aa: CASSVASRGGTEAFF
d_gene: -
v_gene: TRBV9
j_gene: TRBJ1-1
abundance: -

CDR3nt: TGTGCCAGCAGTTACTCGAGGGGGCCTGGGGCCAACGTCCTGACTTTC
CDR3aa: CASSYSRGPGANVLTF
d_gene: TRBD1
v_gene: TRBV6-5
j_gene: TRBJ2-6
abundance: -

CDR3nt: TGTGCCAGTAGTATTGGGTTGACTCGGCAGCCCCAGCATTTT
CDR3aa: CASSIGLTRQPQHF
d_gene: -
v_gene: TRBV19
j_gene: TRBJ1-5
abundance: -

CDR3nt: TGTGCCAGCAGTACACAGGGAAAATCGAACACTGAAGCTTTCTTT
CDR3aa: CASSTQGKSNTEAFF
d_gene: -
v_gene: TRBV28
j_gene: TRBJ1-1
abundance: -

CDR3nt: TGTGCCAGCAGTGAAGTAACAGGTCTAGGGGGGGGAACTGAAGCTTTCTTT
CDR3aa: CASSEVTGLGGGTEAFF
d_gene: -
v_gene: TRBV6-1
j_gene: TRBJ1-1
abundance: -

CDR3nt: TGTGCCAGCAGCTTGGGGCTTACACCCTATGGCTACACCTTC
CDR3aa: CASSLGLTPYGYTF
d_gene: -
v_gene: TRBV5-6
j_gene: TRBJ1-2
abundance: -

CDR3nt: TGTGCCAGCAGCTTAGCCGGGGTCGGAGAGCAGTACTTC
CDR3aa: CASSLAGVGEQYF
d_gene: -
v_gene: TRBV7-2
j_gene: TRBJ2-7
abundance: -

CDR3nt: TGTGCCAGCAGCCAACCAACAGGGGGCGGAAACATTCAGTACTTC
CDR3aa: CASSQPTGGGNIQYF
d_gene: TRBD1
v_gene: TRBV7-8
j_gene: TRBJ2-4
abundance: -

CDR3nt: TGTGCCAGCAGTCGTCGGTGTTGCGTAGTTTCCCACCAAGAGACCCAGTACTTC
CDR3aa: CASSRRCCVVSHQETQYF
d_gene: -
v_gene: TRBV27
j_gene: TRBJ2-5
abundance: -

CDR3nt: TGTGCCAGCACCCTGGACTGGTACCAGCCCCAGCATTTT
CDR3aa: CASTLDWYQPQHF
d_gene: -
v_gene: TRBV7-2
j_gene: TRBJ1-5
abundance: -

CDR3nt: TGCGCCAGCAGCTTGGGCATGCGGGAGACCCAGTACTTC
CDR3aa: CASSLGMRETQYF
d_gene: -
v_gene: TRBV5-1
j_gene: TRBJ2-5
abundance: -

CDR3nt: TGCGCCAGCAGCCCGACTGGAGGTAGGGAGACCCAGTACTTC
CDR3aa: CASSPTGGRETQYF
d_gene: -
v_gene: TRBV5-1
j_gene: TRBJ2-5
abundance: -

CDR3nt: TGTGCCAGCAGTTACACAGACAATGAGCAGTTCTTC
CDR3aa: CASSYTDNEQFF
d_gene: -
v_gene: TRBV6-2/TRBV6-3
j_gene: TRBJ2-1
abundance: -

CDR3nt: TGTGCCAGCAGCTTAGGGTCCGGGACTAGCGCAGATACGCAGTATTTT
CDR3aa: CASSLGSGTSADTQYF
d_gene: TRBD2
v_gene: TRBV7-9
j_gene: TRBJ2-3
abundance: -